This passage covers 7 T cell receptor beta chains from one sample sequenced in a study of monozygotic twins with inflammatory bowel disease. TCRdb re-called the 5' RACE reads and gives one entry per CDR3 protein, without DNA. This sample's table reports 330,000 or so distinct CDR3 sequences. Source material: blood. These receptors were taken from a human donor with ulcerative colitis or Crohn's disease, or a healthy co-twin of an affected twin (not recorded which).

The CDR3 is CASSFTGTGTDTQYF. The chain couples TRBV11-3 to TRBJ2-3; TCRdb reports TRBD1, a call that lacks DNA to check it against. The length of the CDR3 is 15 residues. The germline CDR1 and CDR2 sequences are SGHNT and YENEEA.

V is TRBV5-1 and J is TRBJ2-5; checking the TCRdb D call of TRBD1 is not possible without DNA. The CDR3 totals 16 residues. Germline V lookup: CDR1 SGHRS, CDR2 YFSETQ. This chain's CDR3 is CASSPLGTGGQETQYF.

CDR3 protein: CSATFGGRANEAFF. The J gene is TRBJ1-1, the V gene TRBV20-1; TCRdb picks TRBD1, but there is no DNA to check that call. Looked up from germline, CDR1 is DFQATT and CDR2 is SNEGSKA (reference sequence). CDR3 size: 14 residues.

The rearrangement uses TRBV3-1 and TRBJ2-7; as DNA is missing, the TRBD1 call by TCRdb cannot be tested. The CDR3 has 15 amino acids. Germline CDR1 is LGHDT and CDR2 is YNNKEL (reference sequence). This CDR3 reads CASSDGQGPPYEQYF.

The genes are TRBV7-8 and TRBJ1-4; lacking DNA, the TRBD1 call made by TCRdb goes unchecked. The germline V gene has CDR1 SGHVS and CDR2 FQNEAQ. CDR3 size: 20 residues. The CDR3 loop reads CASSSRTEIRSGTTNEKLFF.

This chain connects TRBV10-3 to TRBJ2-5. CDR1 is ENHRY, CDR2 SYGVKD, per germline. CDR3 size: 12 residues. CDR3 region: CAISGLGETQYF.

The V gene is TRBV4-3, the J gene TRBJ2-7; as DNA is missing, the TRBD1 call by TCRdb cannot be tested. This CDR3 region has 15 residues. The germline V gene encodes CDR1 LGHNA and CDR2 YSLEER. CDR3 protein: CASSQDHGGNYEQYF.